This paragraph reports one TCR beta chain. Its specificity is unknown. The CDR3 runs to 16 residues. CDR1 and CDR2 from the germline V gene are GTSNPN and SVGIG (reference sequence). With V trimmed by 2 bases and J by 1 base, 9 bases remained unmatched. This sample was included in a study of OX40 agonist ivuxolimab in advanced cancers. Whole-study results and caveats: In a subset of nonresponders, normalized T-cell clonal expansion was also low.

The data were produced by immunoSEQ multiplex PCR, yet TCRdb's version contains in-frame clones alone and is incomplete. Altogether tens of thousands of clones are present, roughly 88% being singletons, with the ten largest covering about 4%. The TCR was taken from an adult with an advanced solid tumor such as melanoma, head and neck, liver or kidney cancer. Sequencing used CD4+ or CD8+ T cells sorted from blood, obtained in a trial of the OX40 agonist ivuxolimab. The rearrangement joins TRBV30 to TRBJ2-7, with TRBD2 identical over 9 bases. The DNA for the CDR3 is TGTGCCTGGAGTACCTACCTAGCGGGATGGTCCTACGAGCAGTACTTC. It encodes CAWSTYLAGWSYEQYF.